What follows are 12 T cell receptor beta chains derived from one specimen sequenced in a study of cytomegalovirus exposure and HLA in healthy donors. 60 Vbeta and 13 Jbeta primers were used in PCR. The repertoire was sequenced with immunoSEQ multiplex PCR; TCRdb's copy has only in-frame clones and lacks some. The ten top clones account for less than 0.9%, within a sample of 180,000 or so clones. What was sequenced was PBMCs. The source of these receptors is a boy younger than 18 in good health and CMV-seronegative.

This chain links TRBV6-1 with TRBJ1-1; 7 bases are shared with TRBD1. Per the germline V gene, CDR1 is MNHNS and CDR2 is SASEGT. The CDR3 loop spans 15 amino acids. V shed 0 bases and J 0 bases; nucleotides not matched to a gene: 1. CDR3 in DNA: TGTGCCAGCAGTGAAGCCCAGGGGGTGAACACTGAAGCTTTCTTT. The encoded protein is CASSEAQGVNTEAFF.

The chain carries TRBV10-3 and TRBJ2-5; a possible D gene is TRBD2 (5 bases). Germline V gene data show CDR1 as ENHRY and CDR2 as SYGVKD. This CDR3 has 13 residues. V was shortened by 6 bases and J by 3 bases, with 11 bases between the two germline ends. This chain's CDR3 is CAIRGSSEETQYF. The CDR3, as DNA: TGTGCCATCAGAGGGAGTTCAGAAGAGACCCAGTACTTC.

The V call is TRBV30, the J call TRBJ2-6; TRBD2 matches at 8 bases. With 3 bases clipped from V and 2 bases from J, the junction kept 3 bases outside the gene matches. The germline V gene encodes CDR1 GTSNPN and CDR2 SVGIG (reference sequence). The CDR3 totals 15 residues. The CDR3 reads CAWRLGGAGANVLTF. The CDR3 nucleotides read TGTGCCTGGAGACTCGGGGGGGCTGGGGCCAACGTCCTGACTTTC.

The chain carries TRBV7-8 and TRBJ2-3; 11 positions agree with TRBD1. The junction had 1 base not matched to a gene; V was cut back by 7 bases and J by 1 base. This CDR3 region has 14 residues. Per germline, CDR1 SGHVS and CDR2 FQNEAQ. CDR3 sequence (DNA): TGTGCCAGCAAGGGACAGGGGGGCACAGATACGCAGTATTTT. Its translation is CASKGQGGTDTQYF.

The chain employs TRBV6-5 and TRBJ1-5, with D possibly matching TRBD1 (6 bases). Germline V gives CDR1 MNHEY, CDR2 SVGAGI. The CDR3 spans 13 residues. V was cut by 8 bases and J by 5 bases, with 13 bases left in between. CDR3 residues: CASSSTGYQPQHF. CDR3 nucleotides: TGTGCCAGCTCCTCCACAGGGTATCAGCCCCAGCATTTT.

The chain employs TRBV5-6 and TRBJ2-1; D unresolved. The CDR3 is 15 amino acids. V was cut by 0 bases and J by 0 bases, with 7 bases left in between. The V gene's germline CDR1 is SGHDT and CDR2 YYEEEE. The DNA of the CDR3 is TGTGCCAGCAGCTTGGCCCCGGGCTCCTACAATGAGCAGTTCTTC. It yields the protein CASSLAPGSYNEQFF.

V and J are TRBV7-8 and TRBJ2-3; the D gene is possibly TRBD2 (7 bases). Germline lookup yields CDR1 SGHVS and CDR2 FQNEAQ. V was pared by 5 bases and J by 2 bases, with 26 bases between. The CDR3 runs to 19 residues. CDR3 sequence reads: CASSPGNRGGRPFTDTQYF. The DNA of the CDR3 is TGTGCCAGCAGCCCCGGAAATAGGGGGGGCCGTCCATTCACAGATACGCAGTATTTT.

The chain employs TRBV30 and TRBJ1-1; TRBD1 agrees at 8 bases. V shed 5 bases, J shed 5 bases, and the junction held 7 bases outside the gene matches. CDR1 is GTSNPN and CDR2 is SVGIG in the germline V gene (reference sequence). The CDR3 totals 13 residues. In DNA, the CDR3 is TGTGCCTGGGAGACAGGGGCTTCAACTGAAGCTTTCTTT. Its protein product is CAWETGASTEAFF.

This chain joins TRBV30 and TRBJ1-2, with D possibly TRBD1 on 6 matching bases. Germline values: CDR1 GTSNPN, CDR2 SVGIG (reference sequence). V lost 0 bases and J lost 8, with 7 bases in between. The CDR3 is 11 amino acids. CDR3 protein: CAWSVGAGYTF. The DNA of the CDR3 is TGTGCCTGGAGTGTGGGGGCCGGCTACACCTTC.

V gene TRBV7-2 combines with J gene TRBJ2-3; TRBD2 agrees at 12 bases. The CDR3 is made up of 14 amino acids. The V segment lost 6 bases and the J segment 8 bases; nucleotides outside the gene matches: 6. Germline V CDR1 and CDR2: SGHTA, FQGNSA. The CDR3 DNA is TGTGCCAGCAGATTGACTAGCGGGGGTAGTACGCAGTATTTT. Protein sequence: CASRLTSGGSTQYF.

The chain joins TRBV18 to TRBJ2-7, with D perhaps TRBD1 (6 bases). V was shortened by 6 bases and J by 6 bases, with 9 bases between the two germline ends. There are 11 residues in the CDR3. The germline V gene encodes CDR1 KGHSH and CDR2 LQKENI. CDR3: CASSGASEQYF. CDR3 coding DNA: TGTGCCAGCTCGGGGGCGAGCGAGCAGTACTTC.

The V and J genes are TRBV19 and TRBJ1-2; perhaps TRBD1 as D (6 bases). Germline loops: CDR1 LNHDA, CDR2 SQIVND (reference sequence). The CDR3 is 16 amino acids. The ends were cut back, 7 bases at V and 0 bases at J, with 18 bases in the middle. The CDR3 coding sequence is TGTGCCAGTACCATCCTCGGGGACATTTCTAACTATGGCTACACCTTC. It is translated as CASTILGDISNYGYTF.